This T cell receptor beta chain was observed in a study of cytomegalovirus exposure and HLA in healthy donors. Findings of the study overall: It was reported in a later analysis that an Asian-associated ancestry cluster showed fewer N-insertions than the approximately 700-donor mean. CMV serostatus stood as the only immune exposure information on hand.

Germline CDR1 and CDR2: SSHAT and FNYEAQ (reference sequence). Trimming removed 5 bases from V and 0 bases from J; junction bases left unmatched: 2. CDR3 length equals 16 residues. Notes on this clone: Its target is unknown.

The PCR employed 60 Vbeta primers together with 13 Jbeta primers. Some clones are missing from TCRdb's copy, which holds only in-frame ones; the method was immunoSEQ multiplex PCR. The table for this sample gives about 190,000 clones. The sample comprised PBMCs. This chain uses TRBV7-7 with TRBJ2-2; 11 bases are shared with TRBD2. This clonotype was obtained from a man younger than 40 in good health and CMV-seronegative. The CDR3 nucleotides are TGTGCCAGCAGCCCTAGCGGGAGGTCGAACACCGGGGAGCTGTTTTTT. It is translated as CASSPSGRSNTGELFF.